This T cell receptor beta chain was captured by sequencing in a study of Ad26.COV2.S vaccination and SARS-CoV-2 variants. Study-wide context: Among those in the COV1001 Ad26.COV2.S trial arm was the donor. Study findings and constraints: In vaccinated individuals, spike-specific CD8+ and CD4+ T cell responses reportedly displayed substantial breadth.

Treatment here: around 19 received Ad26.COV2.S at low or high dose, single or two shots; several received placebo; per-sample allocation not given. Sampling was done on day 63 after the first vaccine or placebo injection. The vaccine antigen was prefusion-stabilized Wuhan SARS-CoV-2 spike. The CDR3 length is 15 residues. From germline, CDR1 is LNHDA and CDR2 SQIVND (reference sequence). Trimming pared 3 bases from V and 5 bases from J, leaving 13 bases between. This clone was picked up one time. Its antigen is not known. Profiled with immunoSEQ multiplex PCR; TCRdb holds only in-frame clones, not every one. The sample consists of about 440,000 clones, less than 95% of them appearing once.

The sequence was obtained from a person aged 18-60 years who received the Ad26.COV2.S COVID-19 vaccine or a placebo. This chain uses TRBV19 with TRBJ2-2; D is perhaps TRBD2 (6 bases). Specimen: peripheral blood, collected in a trial of Ad26.COV2.S vaccine versus placebo. The CDR3 DNA sequence: TGTGCCAGTAGTATTGGGGGGATAGAAACCGGGGAGCTGTTTTTT. Its translation is CASSIGGIETGELFF.